The 8 T cell receptor beta chains below all came from one sample that was sequenced in a study of blood T cell repertoires in COVID-19. The repertoire was sequenced with immunoSEQ multiplex PCR; TCRdb's copy has only in-frame clones and lacks some. The profile shows over 45,000 clones, 76% of them singletons. Sequencing used peripheral blood. The receptors come from a man aged 50-59 years with active or convalescent COVID-19.

This clone was seen just once. The chain recombines TRBV2 with TRBJ2-5, with D possibly matching TRBD2 (6 bases). The V end lost 4 bases, the J end lost 12 bases, and 12 bases lay between the germline ends. Germline values: CDR1 SNHLY, CDR2 FYNNEI. CDR3 length equals 11 residues. CDR3 nucleotide sequence: TGTGCCAGCAGTGCGGTGGAGGGGAAGTACTTC. It specifies CASSAVEGKYF.

This chain connects TRBV6-5 to TRBJ2-7; 10 nucleotides match TRBD1. The CDR3 runs 16 residues. Germline CDR1 is MNHEY and CDR2 is SVGAGI. With 0 bases clipped from V and 1 base from J, the junction kept 3 bases outside the gene matches. The DNA for the CDR3 is TGTGCCAGCAGTTACTCGAGGGACAGGGGTTCCTACGAGCAGTACTTC. It encodes CASSYSRDRGSYEQYF.

V gene TRBV19 combines with J gene TRBJ1-6; D is possibly TRBD1 (5 bases). Between the trimmed V and J ends, which lost 8 bases and 8 bases, there was a span of 16 bases. The CDR3 length is 14 residues. The germline CDR1 and CDR2 sequences are LNHDA and SQIVND (reference sequence). For the CDR3, the DNA is TGTGCCAGTGGGACGGGGGTGACAGATTCACCCCTCCACTTT. Protein sequence: CASGTGVTDSPLHF.

This chain joins TRBV19 and TRBJ1-5, with a weak D call TRBD1 (6 bases). The germline gives CDR1 LNHDA, CDR2 SQIVND (reference sequence). Trimming removed 4 bases from V and 5 bases from J, with 21 bases in between. The CDR3 has 17 residues. The CDR3 DNA sequence: TGTGCCAGTAGTACGCGTGAAACTAAGGGGGATTATCAGCCCCAGCATTTT. This encodes CASSTRETKGDYQPQHF.

The V and J genes are TRBV5-5 and TRBJ2-7; no firm D call. Trimming pared 1 base from V and 3 bases from J, leaving 5 bases between. The CDR3 is 12 residues long. CDR1 is SGHKS and CDR2 is YYEKEE in the germline V gene (reference sequence). CDR3 nucleotide sequence: TGTGCCAGCAGCTTGCCAGGCTACGAGCAGTACTTC. The encoded protein is CASSLPGYEQYF.

The CDR3 reads CASSRAGAGQGNEQYF. CDR3 nucleotide sequence: TGTGCCAGCAGCCGGGCGGGTGCGGGACAGGGGAACGAGCAGTACTTC. The genes are TRBV7-8 and TRBJ2-7, with 10 bases aligning to TRBD1. Germline lookup yields CDR1 SGHVS and CDR2 FQNEAQ. The CDR3 is 16 residues long. V dropped 5 bases and J dropped 5; count of bases not matched to a gene: 12.

The chain links TRBV4-1 to TRBJ2-3; 7 bases map to TRBD1. With 5 bases clipped from V and 2 bases from J, the junction kept 4 bases outside the gene matches. The CDR3 is 14 amino acids. Germline CDR1 reads MGHRA; CDR2 reads YSYEKL. The CDR3 sequence: CASSFRGYTDTQYF. The CDR3 nucleotides read TGCGCCAGCAGCTTCAGGGGGTACACAGATACGCAGTATTTT.

J is TRBJ1-6 and V is TRBV25-1; tentative D call: TRBD1 (5 bases). Looked up from germline, CDR1 is MGHDK and CDR2 is SYGVNS. Trimming removed 2 bases at V and 7 bases at J, with 9 bases between. This CDR3 region has 14 residues. The CDR3 DNA is TGTGCCAGCAGTGAACCAGGGTCCAATTCACCCCTCCACTTT. Amino acids: CASSEPGSNSPLHF. Combining the CDR3 with reference TRBV25-1 and TRBJ1-6 gives the whole variable domain EADIYQTPRYLVIGTGKKITLECSQTMGHDKMYWYQQDPGMELHLIHYSYGVNSTEKGDLSSESTVSRIRTEHFPLTLESARPSHTSQYLCASSEPGSNSPLHFGNGTRLTVT.